This T cell receptor (beta chain) derives from a study of CD8+ T cells in alopecia areata. Study-wide background: Tofacitinib administration persisted for 6 to 18 months, succeeded by 6 months off drug.

Treatment reported: oral pan-JAK inhibitor, 5-10 mg twice daily. After removal of 6 bases from V and 2 bases from J, the junction contained 12 bases not matched to a gene. This CDR3 is built from 16 residues. The germline V gene has CDR1 SGHVS and CDR2 FQNEAQ. This clone has more than one count but fewer than ten. After isolation, RNA underwent reverse transcription to generate cDNA as the sequencing template. Assay used: immunoSEQ multiplex PCR; TCRdb lists only in-frame clones, some missing. The data hold about 120,000 clones, with roughly 56% observed a single time. The starting material was CD4+ T cells sorted from blood, obtained at week 24, from a patient treated with tofacitinib. V and J are TRBV7-8 and TRBJ1-1; 7 bases align to TRBD1. This clonotype was sampled from a human donor with alopecia areata. DNA of the CDR3: TGTGCCAGCAGAGTTATGCCGGGACAGAGTAACACTGAAGCTTTCTTT. Protein product: CASRVMPGQSNTEAFF. Combining the CDR3 with reference TRBV7-8 and TRBJ1-1 gives the whole variable domain GAGVSQSPRYKVAKRGQDVALRCDPISGHVSLFWYQQALGQGPEFLTYFQNEAQLDKSGLPSDRFFAERPEGSVSTLKIQRTQQEDSAVYLCASRVMPGQSNTEAFFGQGTRLTVV.